A single sample gave rise to the 23 T cell receptor beta chains below, sequenced in a study of blood T cell repertoires in COVID-19. Profiled with immunoSEQ multiplex PCR; TCRdb holds only in-frame clones, not every one. The sample yields about 220,000 clones, approximately 85% seen once. The sample comprised peripheral blood. The receptors come from a woman in her 70s with COVID-19, enrolled during active disease.

This clone was detected only once. CDR3 sequence reads: CAWSALWGDPEAFF. CDR3 bases: TGTGCCTGGAGTGCCCTCTGGGGGGACCCTGAAGCTTTCTTT. The chain uses TRBV30 and TRBJ1-1; the D gene is possibly TRBD1 (5 bases). CDR3 length: 14 residues. The ends were cut back, 1 base at V and 6 bases at J, with 15 bases in the middle. In germline, CDR1 is GTSNPN, CDR2 SVGIG (reference sequence).

The chain is built from TRBV7-9 and TRBJ2-1; the match to TRBD2 covers 11 bases. The ends lost 1 base at V and 3 bases at J; junction bases unmatched: 2. The CDR3 extends over 16 amino acids. The V gene's germline CDR1 is SEHNR and CDR2 FQNEAQ (reference sequence). CDR3 nucleotide sequence: TGTGCCAGCAGCTTAGTCCTAGCGGGAGGCTACAATGAGCAGTTCTTC. Translation gives CASSLVLAGGYNEQFF.

The chain has TRBV28 and TRBJ1-2; D unresolved. CDR1 is MDHEN, CDR2 SYDVKM, per germline. Between the trimmed V and J ends, which lost 3 bases and 0 bases, there was a span of 8 bases. The CDR3 length is 14 residues. CDR3 DNA sequence: TGTGCCAGCAGTTTGCTCGCAGCTAACTATGGCTACACCTTC. This encodes CASSLLAANYGYTF.

J is TRBJ2-7 and V is TRBV5-4, with 11 bases matching TRBD2. With V trimmed by 0 bases and J by 3 bases, 2 bases remained unmatched. The CDR3 runs to 15 residues. The germline gives CDR1 SGHNT, CDR2 YYREEE (reference sequence). The CDR3 reads CASSLGTSGSYEQYF. The CDR3 DNA reads as TGTGCCAGCAGCTTGGGAACTAGCGGGAGCTACGAGCAGTACTTC.

J is TRBJ1-2 and V is TRBV10-1; D remains unclear. CDR1 is WNHNN, CDR2 SYGVQD, per germline (reference sequence). Trimming pared 7 bases from V and 6 bases from J, leaving 27 bases between. The CDR3 runs to 17 residues. The CDR3 DNA is TGCGCCAGCACGGGCACGAACTACGGGGAAGTTTCACATGGCTACACCTTC. Its protein product is CASTGTNYGEVSHGYTF.

The chain carries TRBV29-1 and TRBJ2-3; 7 positions agree with TRBD2. Germline assignment: CDR1 SQVTM and CDR2 ANQGSEA. CDR3 length equals 15 residues. V shed 6 bases, J shed 1 base, and the junction held 10 bases outside the gene matches. CDR3 sequence: CSVPQASGGTDTQYF. The CDR3 region has the DNA TGCAGCGTCCCACAGGCTAGCGGTGGCACAGATACGCAGTATTTT.

The chain links TRBV27 to TRBJ1-1; tentatively, D is TRBD1 (6 bases). The CDR3 has 12 amino acids. The germline CDR1 and CDR2 sequences are MNHEY and SMNVEV (reference sequence). V was clipped by 8 bases and J by 7 bases, with 14 bases between them. DNA of the CDR3: TGTGCCAGCGGAAACAGGGTAGGTGAAGCTTTCTTT. Protein sequence: CASGNRVGEAFF.

The chain combines TRBV5-1 with TRBJ2-1; the match to TRBD1 covers 9 bases. Per the germline V gene, CDR1 is SGHRS and CDR2 is YFSETQ. This CDR3 is 14 amino acids long. With 4 bases clipped from V and 6 bases from J, the junction kept 5 bases outside the gene matches. The CDR3 DNA reads TGCGCCAGCAGCCCCCTGACAGGGGGCAATGAGCAGTTCTTC. It translates to CASSPLTGGNEQFF.

The gene calls are TRBV19 and TRBJ2-3; 9 bases fit TRBD2. CDR1 and CDR2 from the germline V gene are LNHDA and SQIVND (reference sequence). The CDR3 consists of 20 residues. J gave up 0 bases and V 5 bases, and 18 bases lay outside the gene matches. CDR3 loop: CASSLSLTLRLAVSTDTQYF. The CDR3 DNA is TGTGCCAGTAGTCTTTCCTTAACCCTTAGACTAGCGGTTAGCACAGATACGCAGTATTTT. The variable domain in full, completed from reference TRBV19 and TRBJ2-3, reads DGGITQSPKYLFRKEGQNVTLSCEQNLNHDAMYWYRQDPGQGLRLIYYSQIVNDFQKGDIAEGYSVSREKKESFPLTVTSAQKNPTAFYLCASSLSLTLRLAVSTDTQYFGPGTRLTVL.

The V and J genes are TRBV3-1 (or the pseudogene TRBV3-2) and TRBJ2-1; unclear D gene. V lost 1 base and J 10 bases, leaving 8 bases between the germline ends. Per the germline V gene, CDR1 is LGHDT and CDR2 is YNNKEL (reference sequence). There are 12 residues in the CDR3. The CDR3 DNA reads as TGTGCCAGCAGCCAAGTAAAGCTAGAGCAGTTCTTC. Its protein is CASSQVKLEQFF.

The chain has TRBV6-2 or TRBV6-3 and TRBJ2-1; tentatively, D is TRBD1 (6 bases). This CDR3 contains 11 residues. V lost 5 bases and J lost 15, with 14 bases in between. Germline values: CDR1 MNHEY, CDR2 SVGEGT. Written as DNA, the CDR3 is TGTGCCAGCAGTGGGGACACCCGCCCGTTCTTC. It encodes CASSGDTRPFF.

The chain links TRBV30 to TRBJ1-3; 7 bases are shared with TRBD1. Germline V gene data show CDR1 as GTSNPN and CDR2 as SVGIG (reference sequence). The J segment lost 4 bases and the V segment lost 1 base, leaving 4 bases of the junction unmatched. The length of the CDR3 is 14 residues. The CDR3 here is CAWSDPDRGNTIYF. For the CDR3, the DNA is TGTGCCTGGAGTGACCCGGACAGGGGAAACACCATATATTTT.

The chain combines TRBV4-2 with TRBJ1-2; weak D call: TRBD1 (5 bases). Trimming took 1 base from V and 5 from J, leaving 5 bases between them. Germline V gene lookup returns CDR1 LGHNA and CDR2 YNFKEQ. The CDR3 is 12 residues long. The CDR3 nucleotides are TGTGCCAGCAGCCAAGGACAGTATGGCTACACCTTC. It specifies CASSQGQYGYTF.

This chain connects TRBV10-3 to TRBJ2-2; D might be TRBD1 (5 bases). The CDR3 has 16 residues. Between the trimmed V and J ends, which lost 4 bases and 2 bases, there was a span of 14 bases. In germline, CDR1 is ENHRY, CDR2 SYGVKD. CDR3 in DNA: TGTGCCATCAGTGCCCGTCACAGGAGTAACACCGGGGAGCTGTTTTTT. Its translation is CAISARHRSNTGELFF.

The J gene is TRBJ2-1, the V gene TRBV6-4, with 11 bases identical to TRBD2. Germline loops: CDR1 MRHNA, CDR2 SNTAGT. The CDR3 spans 16 residues. J lost 3 bases, V lost 7 bases, and 8 bases had no gene match. CDR3 region: CASTRTSGHLYNEQFF. CDR3 DNA sequence: TGTGCCAGCACCAGGACTAGCGGGCACCTCTACAATGAGCAGTTCTTC.

This clone was observed once. The chain carries TRBV30 and TRBJ1-5; 7 nucleotides agree with TRBD1. V shed 2 bases, J shed 7 bases, and the junction held 8 bases outside the gene matches. The CDR3 totals 14 residues. The V gene's germline CDR1 is GTSNPN and CDR2 SVGIG (reference sequence). In nucleotides, the CDR3 is TGTGCCTGGAGTTCGGGACAGAGGTACCAGCCCCAGCATTTT. Translated: CAWSSGQRYQPQHF.

This clone was observed a few times. The rearrangement uses TRBV9 and TRBJ2-1; D unclear. The germline V gene has CDR1 SGDLS and CDR2 YYNGEE. V was pared by 0 bases and J by 12 bases, with 13 bases between. The CDR3 consists of 13 residues. CDR3 amino acids: CASSVDPNKRQFF. The CDR3 DNA reads TGTGCCAGCAGCGTAGACCCGAATAAGAGGCAGTTCTTC.

The V and J genes are TRBV2 and TRBJ2-1; 8 bases map to TRBD2. Germline values: CDR1 SNHLY, CDR2 FYNNEI. CDR3 length equals 15 residues. Trimming cost V 8 bases and J 6 bases; bases outside gene matches: 12. CDR3 region: CASGVGAGGPNEQFF. CDR3 nucleotides: TGTGCCAGCGGTGTAGGGGCGGGAGGTCCCAATGAGCAGTTCTTC.

The CDR3 sequence is CASSLHSGLTNSPLHF. As DNA, the CDR3 is TGTGCCAGCAGCTTACACTCGGGTTTGACGAATTCACCCCTCCACTTT. The chain uses TRBV7-2 and TRBJ1-6; D ambiguous. Trimming removed 2 bases from V and 7 bases from J, with 15 bases in between. The germline gives CDR1 SGHTA, CDR2 FQGNSA. CDR3 size: 16 residues.

The V and J genes are TRBV5-1 and TRBJ2-6, with 9 bases identical to TRBD1. CDR3 length: 17 residues. The V segment lost 4 bases and the J segment 4 bases; nucleotides outside the gene matches: 9. From germline, CDR1 is SGHRS and CDR2 YFSETQ. The CDR3 DNA sequence: TGCGCCAGCAGCCCAACCGGGACAGGGACCGGGGCCAACGTCCTGACTTTC. It codes for CASSPTGTGTGANVLTF.

This chain uses TRBV18 with TRBJ1-5; D uncertain. CDR1 is KGHSH and CDR2 is LQKENI in the germline V gene. The V end lost 8 bases, the J end lost 4 bases, and 12 bases lay between the germline ends. The length of the CDR3 is 13 residues. In DNA, the CDR3 is TGTGCCAGCGCTCCGGGAGAAAATCAGCCCCAGCATTTT. Translation: CASAPGENQPQHF. Full variable domain (missing parts from reference TRBV18 and TRBJ1-5): NAGVMQNPRHLVRRRGQEARLRCSPMKGHSHVYWYRQLPEEGLKFMVYLQKENIIDESGMPKERFSAEFPKEGPSILRIQQVVRGDSAAYFCASAPGENQPQHFGDGTRLSIL.

J is TRBJ2-2 and V is TRBV7-2; 9 bases match TRBD1. Germline V gives CDR1 SGHTA, CDR2 FQGNSA. The CDR3 consists of 16 residues. V dropped 5 bases and J dropped 5; count of bases not matched to a gene: 9. CDR3 nucleotides: TGTGCCAGCAGCCTAGGAGAGACAGGGGGTACCGGGGAGCTGTTTTTT. Protein product: CASSLGETGGTGELFF.

The chain joins TRBV19 to TRBJ1-5; 8 bases match TRBD1. After removal of 7 bases from V and 5 bases from J, the junction contained 7 bases not matched to a gene. Germline V lookup: CDR1 LNHDA, CDR2 SQIVND (reference sequence). The CDR3 contains 14 residues. In nucleotides, the CDR3 is TGTGCCAGTAAGATGACAGGGGTTCATCAGCCCCAGCATTTT. Its protein is CASKMTGVHQPQHF.